This passage covers 24 T cell receptor beta chains from one sample sequenced in a study of T cell clonotyping in hematopoietic cell transplantation. The data were produced by immunoSEQ multiplex PCR, yet TCRdb's version contains in-frame clones alone and is incomplete. Of 5,500 to 8,500 clones listed, about 87% are singletons. The source material was PBMCs, sampled 100 days after allogeneic stem cell transplant. The receptor set was obtained from a male patient aged 45-59 years who had an allogeneic stem cell transplant from a related donor, so the T cells may come from the graft donor. Some clones in this sample may be carry-over from other donors' samples.

This chain connects TRBV21-1 to TRBJ1-1. TRBV21-1 has pseudogene status. CDR3 length equals 15 residues. DNA of the CDR3: TGTGCCAGCAGCACCGACGGGCAGGCGAACACTGAAGCTTTCTTT. Translated, it gives CASSTDGQANTEAFF.

This clone was found a few times. Sequence at one end of the junction differs from germline and may be a read error. The V gene is TRBV2, the J gene TRBJ1-6; 9 nucleotides match TRBD1. The germline gives CDR1 SNHLY, CDR2 FYNNEI. This CDR3 spans 15 amino acids. DNA of the CDR3: TGTGCCAGCAGTGAACGGGGGACAGGGTTTTCACCCCTCTACTTT. Protein product: CASSERGTGFSPLYF.

A few counts support this clone. This chain links TRBV6-6 with TRBJ2-1; no clear D. The CDR3 loop spans 13 amino acids. The V gene lost 2 bases and the J gene lost 0 bases, with 2 bases spanning the gap. Germline V gene sequence: CDR1 MNHNY, CDR2 SVGAGI (reference sequence). CDR3 in amino acids: CASSYLSYNEQFF. CDR3 DNA: TGTGCCAGCAGTTACCTCTCCTACAATGAGCAGTTCTTC.

V gene TRBV27 combines with J gene TRBJ1-2; D ambiguous. CDR1 is MNHEY, CDR2 SMNVEV, per germline (reference sequence). Between the trimmed V and J ends, which lost 5 bases and 8 bases, there was a span of 27 bases. The CDR3 sequence is 17 residues long. CDR3 sequence (DNA): TGTGCCAGCAGTCCCCTCGGCTCGGGCAGGATTGTATGGGGCTACACCTTC. This encodes CASSPLGSGRIVWGYTF.

In this sample, this clone turned up a few times. This chain uses TRBV5-6 with TRBJ2-7, with 7 bases identical to TRBD2. After removal of 7 bases from V and 3 bases from J, the junction contained 7 bases not matched to a gene. The CDR3 consists of 13 residues. Germline CDR1 is SGHDT and CDR2 is YYEEEE. The CDR3 is CASARGTNYEQYF. CDR3 coding DNA: TGTGCCAGCGCCCGAGGGACTAACTACGAGCAGTACTTC.

A few counts support this clone. The chain links TRBV30 to TRBJ1-4, with 7 bases fitting TRBD1. Germline trimming cut 4 bases from V and 5 bases from J; bases unmatched to any gene: 7. The CDR3 consists of 14 residues. The germline V gene encodes CDR1 GTSNPN and CDR2 SVGIG (reference sequence). CDR3 in amino acids: CAWTRQGMNEKLFF. CDR3 coding DNA: TGTGCCTGGACCCGACAGGGTATGAATGAAAAACTGTTTTTT.

This chain connects TRBV4-1 to TRBJ2-7; 7 positions agree with TRBD2. The CDR3 is 15 amino acids. Trimming removed 1 base from V and 3 bases from J; junction bases left unmatched: 6. Germline loops: CDR1 MGHRA, CDR2 YSYEKL. As DNA, the CDR3 is TGCGCCAGCAGCCAAGGGGGGGGGTTCGGCTACGAGCAGTACTTC. Amino acids: CASSQGGGFGYEQYF.

The rearrangement joins TRBV10-1 to TRBJ2-7; TRBD1 is a possible D gene (6 bases). V was cut by 3 bases and J by 6 bases, with 6 bases left in between. Germline V gives CDR1 WNHNN, CDR2 SYGVQD (reference sequence). The CDR3 runs to 11 residues. For the CDR3, the DNA is TGCGCCAGCAGTGAACAGGGCGAGCAGTACTTC. Its protein is CASSEQGEQYF.

Here the CDR3 DNA reads TGTGCCATCAGTGAGAATAATCAGCCCCAGCATTTT. Its translation: CAISENNQPQHF. The chain uses TRBV10-3 and TRBJ1-5; D ambiguous. In germline, CDR1 is ENHRY, CDR2 SYGVKD. Trimming left V 2 bases short and J 4 bases short, with 3 bases between. This CDR3 is built from 12 residues.

The CDR3 loop reads CASSYGQGGNSPLHF. The CDR3 nucleotides read TGTGCCAGCAGCTACGGACAGGGAGGAAATTCACCCCTCCACTTT. The chain couples TRBV5-8 to TRBJ1-6; 8 positions match TRBD1. CDR1 is SGHTS and CDR2 is YDEGEE in the germline V gene. With V trimmed by 3 bases and J by 7 bases, 6 bases remained unmatched. CDR3 length equals 15 residues.

V usage is TRBV28 and J usage is TRBJ1-2, with D maybe TRBD1 (5 bases). Trimming stripped 3 bases from V and 4 bases from J, with 18 bases between. CDR3 length: 16 residues. Germline V gives CDR1 MDHEN, CDR2 SYDVKM. The CDR3: CASSLGFREVGYGYTF. CDR3 coding DNA: TGTGCCAGCAGTTTGGGTTTCAGGGAGGTGGGCTATGGCTACACCTTC.

The CDR3 DNA reads as TGTGCCAGCCGACGGCCTCTTCTCTATGGCTACACCTTC. Translating gives CASRRPLLYGYTF. This chain joins TRBV6-1 and TRBJ1-2; D unclear. This CDR3 comprises 13 residues. Trimming took off 8 bases at V and 4 bases at J, with 14 bases between the two ends. Germline V gene sequence: CDR1 MNHNS, CDR2 SASEGT.

The CDR3 coding sequence is TGCGCCAGCAGCCCCACTACCCATTGGCGGGGGAACACTGAAGCTTTCTTT. As protein: CASSPTTHWRGNTEAFF. The chain recombines TRBV5-1 with TRBJ1-1; D remains ambiguous. Germline V CDR1 and CDR2: SGHRS, YFSETQ. V was shortened by 4 bases and J by 1 base, with 20 bases between the two germline ends. CDR3 length equals 17 residues.

V usage is TRBV30 and J usage is TRBJ2-3; perhaps TRBD2 as D (6 bases). Trimming left V 5 bases short and J 2 bases short, with 11 bases between. The CDR3 is made up of 13 amino acids. The germline CDR1 and CDR2 sequences are GTSNPN and SVGIG (reference sequence). Here the CDR3 DNA reads TGTGCCTGGGGAGGAGGGGTCACAGATACGCAGTATTTT. Protein: CAWGGGVTDTQYF.

This chain links TRBV4-2 with TRBJ1-2; D unresolved. The V gene's germline CDR1 is LGHNA and CDR2 YNFKEQ. V lost 0 bases to trimming and J lost 8 bases, with 10 bases between them. This CDR3 has 13 residues. The CDR3 spells CASSQEQRGGYTF. DNA of the CDR3: TGTGCCAGCAGCCAAGAACAGCGCGGGGGCTACACCTTC.

The chain employs TRBV28 and TRBJ1-2; D call uncertain. Trimming pared 10 bases from V and 5 bases from J, leaving 14 bases between. This CDR3 has 12 residues. Per germline, CDR1 MDHEN and CDR2 SYDVKM. The CDR3 bases are TGTGCCACCCAGTTCTCCCAATATGGCTACACCTTC. Amino acids: CATQFSQYGYTF.

The V and J genes are TRBV29-1 and TRBJ1-1; 7 bases match TRBD1. The CDR3 contains 13 residues. Germline trimming cut 7 bases from V and 8 bases from J; bases unmatched to any gene: 13. CDR1 SQVTM and CDR2 ANQGSEA come from the germline V gene. The CDR3 here is CSAGRGRGEEAFF. The CDR3 DNA follows: TGCAGCGCCGGGAGGGGGCGAGGGGAAGAAGCTTTCTTT.

The chain has TRBV10-3 and TRBJ2-7, with a tentative D call TRBD1 (5 bases). Germline CDR1 reads ENHRY; CDR2 reads SYGVKD. The V and J ends lost 11 bases and 0 bases respectively, with 14 bases between them. The CDR3 runs to 13 residues. CDR3 loop: CAVRTPSSYEQYF. As DNA, the CDR3 is TGTGCCGTGCGGACACCGAGCTCCTACGAGCAGTACTTC.

The chain links TRBV19 to TRBJ2-5, with D possibly TRBD2 on 6 matching bases. The ends were cut back, 3 bases at V and 4 bases at J, with 9 bases in the middle. Germline lookup yields CDR1 LNHDA and CDR2 SQIVND (reference sequence). The CDR3 covers 13 residues. CDR3 nucleotides: TGTGCCAGTAGTATCTTGGGGGGAGAGACCCAGTACTTC. Translating gives CASSILGGETQYF.

V gene TRBV30 combines with J gene TRBJ1-1, with D uncertain. The V end was cut by 4 bases, the J end by 1 base, with 19 bases between. Germline assignment: CDR1 GTSNPN and CDR2 SVGIG (reference sequence). The CDR3 covers 16 residues. The DNA of the CDR3 is TGTGCCTGGACTCTCGAGGCCAATCCCGGGAACACTGAAGCTTTCTTT. This gives the protein CAWTLEANPGNTEAFF.

The V gene is TRBV30, the J gene TRBJ2-7; D ambiguous. Germline CDR1 is GTSNPN and CDR2 is SVGIG (reference sequence). The CDR3 has 12 residues. V dropped 0 bases and J dropped 6 bases, with 9 bases sitting between them. This CDR3 reads CAWSVVALEQYF. CDR3 coding DNA: TGTGCCTGGAGTGTTGTGGCGCTCGAGCAGTACTTC.

Of note for this clone: One end of the junction varies from germline; a read error may be responsible. The gene calls are TRBV30 and TRBJ1-6; 9 nucleotides agree with TRBD1. CDR1 and CDR2 (germline): GTSNPN, SVGIG (reference sequence). This CDR3 has 16 residues. The CDR3 DNA follows: TGTGCCCGGAGCTCCAAGGGACAGGGACGTAATTCACCCCTCCACTTT. It specifies CARSSKGQGRNSPLHF. Together with reference TRBV30 and TRBJ1-6, the CDR3 gives the full variable domain: SQTIHQWPATLVQPVGSPLSLECTVEGTSNPNLYWYRQAAGRGLQLLFYSVGIGQISSEVPQNLSASRPQDRQFILSSKKLLLSDSGFYLCARSSKGQGRNSPLHFGNGTRLTVT.

Only one count was recorded for this clone. The CDR3 nucleotides are TGCGCCAGCAGCTTGGATACCGGGAATCAGCCCCAGCATTTT. Its translation is CASSLDTGNQPQHF. This chain uses TRBV5-1 with TRBJ1-5; D unresolved. Looked up from germline, CDR1 is SGHRS and CDR2 is YFSETQ. The CDR3 runs 14 residues. V was shortened by 0 bases and J by 4 bases, with 8 bases between the two germline ends.

The chain couples TRBV30 to TRBJ2-7; TRBD2 agrees at 11 bases. This CDR3 contains 16 residues. Germline V gene data show CDR1 as GTSNPN and CDR2 as SVGIG (reference sequence). V lost 0 bases, J lost 8 bases, and 12 bases stayed unmatched. The CDR3: CAWSVPPVAGGPQQYF. The DNA for the CDR3 is TGTGCCTGGAGTGTCCCCCCCGTAGCGGGAGGGCCCCAGCAGTACTTC.